The 16 T cell receptor beta chains reported below all come from one sample, sequenced in a study of blood T cell repertoires in COVID-19. The data were produced by immunoSEQ multiplex PCR, yet TCRdb's version contains in-frame clones alone and is incomplete. The repertoire holds about 270,000 clones, 85% to 90% seen once, with 4.1% in the top ten. Material: PBMCs or T cells enriched from blood (not recorded which). These receptors were collected from a woman younger than 45 with acute COVID-19.

CDR3 protein: CAISESTGSGETQYF. CDR3 DNA: TGTGCCATCAGTGAGTCGACAGGGAGTGGAGAGACCCAGTACTTC. The V and J genes are TRBV10-3 and TRBJ2-5; the match to TRBD1 covers 7 bases. The CDR3 loop spans 15 amino acids. V gave up 0 bases and J gave up 4 bases; unmatched junction bases: 5. The germline gives CDR1 ENHRY, CDR2 SYGVKD.

The CDR3 reads CASSPGGPERGYTF. CDR3 DNA: TGTGCCAGCAGCCCGGGGGGCCCCGAGCGGGGCTACACCTTC. The rearrangement uses TRBV27 and TRBJ1-2, with a possible D match to TRBD1 (6 bases). The CDR3 length is 14 residues. In germline, CDR1 is MNHEY, CDR2 SMNVEV (reference sequence). V was trimmed by 6 bases and J by 8 bases, leaving 19 bases between them.

V is TRBV19 and J is TRBJ2-1; 10 positions agree with TRBD1. Germline CDR1 LNHDA, CDR2 SQIVND (reference sequence). The V segment lost 5 bases and the J segment 7 bases; nucleotides outside the gene matches: 8. The CDR3 is 15 amino acids. The CDR3 sequence: CASSSGTGVWNEQFF. CDR3 nucleotides: TGTGCCAGTAGTTCAGGGACAGGGGTTTGGAATGAGCAGTTCTTC.

V and J are TRBV4-1 and TRBJ1-5, with TRBD1 as a possible D gene (5 bases). CDR1 MGHRA and CDR2 YSYEKL come from the germline V gene. The V gene lost 0 bases and the J gene lost 7 bases, with 16 bases spanning the gap. There are 16 residues in the CDR3. CDR3 residues: CASSQDGQGRIQPQHF. The CDR3 DNA reads TGCGCCAGCAGCCAAGATGGGCAGGGTAGGATACAGCCCCAGCATTTT.

The chain employs TRBV7-6 and TRBJ2-1; 10 bases are shared with TRBD2. Trimming cost V 3 bases and J 3 bases; bases outside gene matches: 5. Germline loops: CDR1 SGHVS, CDR2 FNYEAQ. The CDR3 totals 16 residues. The CDR3 nucleotides read TGTGCCAGCAGCTTCCCCGGGACTAGCGTCTACAATGAGCAGTTCTTC. Translated: CASSFPGTSVYNEQFF.

V is TRBV2 and J is TRBJ1-5; perhaps TRBD1 as D (5 bases). Between the trimmed V and J ends, which lost 4 bases and 2 bases, there was a span of 18 bases. From germline, CDR1 is SNHLY and CDR2 FYNNEI. The CDR3 length is 17 residues. The CDR3 region is CASSGALQVSGNQPQHF. The CDR3 region has the DNA TGTGCCAGCAGTGGCGCCCTACAGGTTTCGGGCAATCAGCCCCAGCATTTT.

The chain uses TRBV4-3 and TRBJ2-7; D possibly corresponds to TRBD1 (5 bases). This CDR3 has 14 residues. V shed 4 bases and J shed 6 bases, with 16 bases lying between them. Germline-derived CDR1 and CDR2 are LGHNA and YSLEER. CDR3 nucleotide sequence: TGCGCCAGCAGCCGAGACAGAAACTACGGCGAGCAGTACTTC. It codes for CASSRDRNYGEQYF.

The rearrangement joins TRBV10-3 to TRBJ1-5; D remains ambiguous. This CDR3 has 14 amino acids. V lost 6 bases to trimming and J lost 5 bases, with 14 bases between them. Germline CDR1 is ENHRY and CDR2 is SYGVKD. CDR3 protein: CAISAGGDHQPQHF. In DNA, the CDR3 is TGTGCCATCAGCGCTGGCGGCGATCATCAGCCCCAGCATTTT.

The chain joins TRBV9 to TRBJ1-6; TRBD1 might be the D (6 bases). In germline, CDR1 is SGDLS, CDR2 YYNGEE. The germline V and J ends were trimmed by 0 bases and 5 bases, with 12 bases remaining between them. The CDR3 is 16 amino acids. CDR3 amino acids: CASSVESAGDNSPLHF. CDR3 bases: TGTGCCAGCAGCGTAGAATCGGCAGGGGATAATTCACCCCTCCACTTT.

The chain employs TRBV10-2 and TRBJ2-7; TRBD2 aligns across 10 bases. CDR1 and CDR2 (germline): WSHSY, SAAADI. V trimming: 0 bases; J trimming: 7 bases; junction bases outside the gene matches: 9. The CDR3 length is 16 residues. CDR3 nucleotides: TGCGCCAGCAGTGAGTCCGCGGGTAGCGGGAGGAGTGAGCAGTACTTC. This encodes CASSESAGSGRSEQYF.

Points on this clone: A read error may account for a junction end that differs from germline. V usage is TRBV7-2 and J usage is TRBJ2-7, with TRBD2 as a possible D gene (5 bases). The germline V gene has CDR1 SGHTA and CDR2 FQGNSA. The CDR3 runs 15 residues. CDR3 loop: CASSLAQTSSHEQYF. CDR3 in DNA: TGTGCCAGCAGCCTAGCCCAAACTAGTAGCCACGAGCAGTACTTC.

The V and J genes are TRBV15 and TRBJ1-4; maybe TRBD1 (5 bases). V lost 3 bases and J 0 bases, leaving 11 bases between the germline ends. The germline V gene encodes CDR1 LNHNV and CDR2 YYDKDF (reference sequence). The CDR3 sequence is 16 residues long. For the CDR3, the DNA is TGTGCCACCAGCAGTCGCACAGGACCAACTAATGAAAAACTGTTTTTT. Its protein is CATSSRTGPTNEKLFF.

The chain joins TRBV19 to TRBJ1-2, with 12 positions matching TRBD1. The CDR3 loop spans 15 amino acids. The J segment lost 8 bases and the V segment lost 7 bases, leaving 11 bases of the junction unmatched. Germline V gives CDR1 LNHDA, CDR2 SQIVND (reference sequence). The CDR3 loop reads CASNPGQGAAKGYTF. For the CDR3, the DNA is TGTGCCAGTAACCCGGGACAGGGGGCGGCTAAGGGCTACACCTTC.

The rearrangement links TRBV28 to TRBJ2-7; 12 nucleotides align to TRBD2. J lost 1 base, V lost 8 bases, and 15 bases had no gene match. The CDR3 has 18 amino acids. Germline V CDR1 and CDR2: MDHEN, SYDVKM. CDR3 loop: CASLGELAGGPKSYEQYF. The CDR3 DNA follows: TGTGCCAGCTTAGGGGAACTAGCGGGAGGCCCCAAGTCCTACGAGCAGTACTTC. Drawing the rest from reference TRBV28 and TRBJ2-7, the complete variable domain is DVKVTQSSRYLVKRTGEKVFLECVQDMDHENMFWYRQDPGLGLRLIYFSYDVKMKEKGDIPEGYSVSREKKERFSLILESASTNQTSMYLCASLGELAGGPKSYEQYFGPGTRLTVT.

This clone showed up just once. The V call is TRBV18, the J call TRBJ2-5, with D unresolved. The CDR3 is 15 amino acids. Germline CDR1 reads KGHSH; CDR2 reads LQKENI. The V end was cut by 0 bases, the J end by 4 bases, with 12 bases between. CDR3 amino acids: CASSPPARRGETQYF. CDR3 nucleotides: TGTGCCAGCTCACCACCGGCACGGAGAGGAGAGACCCAGTACTTC.

This chain connects TRBV3-1 (or the pseudogene TRBV3-2) to TRBJ2-1, with D hard to call. This CDR3 is built from 12 residues. Trimming cost V 1 base and J 9 bases, with 7 bases left between them. Per germline, CDR1 LGHDT and CDR2 YNNKEL (reference sequence). CDR3: CASSQAATEQFF. The CDR3 bases are TGTGCCAGCAGCCAAGCTGCTACTGAGCAGTTCTTC.